This TCR beta chain originates from a study of T-cell reconstitution after alpha-beta-depleted transplantation in children. This sample's TCRbeta library carried unique molecular identifier barcodes. TCRdb ran MiXCR on the PCR reads and lists one entry per CDR3 protein. The repertoire holds over 200,000 distinct CDR3 sequences, with around 10% as singletons. Germline V lookup: CDR1 SGHRS, CDR2 YFSETQ. The CDR3 contains 16 residues. Trimming pared 0 bases from V and 6 bases from J, leaving 18 bases between. This clonotype was counted ten times or more. The gene calls are TRBV5-1 and TRBJ2-5; perhaps TRBD2 as D (5 bases). This receptor was identified in a human donor who donated a stem cell graft to a child with acute lymphoblastic leukemia. Source: PBMCs from the stem cell graft donor, taken from the stem cell graft. The CDR3 reads CASSLVGDYRGQTQYF. CDR3 DNA: TGCGCCAGCAGCTTGGTCGGCGACTACCGCGGGCAGACCCAGTACTTC.